Below, 28 T cell receptor beta chains from the same sample are listed, as sequenced in a study of blood T cell repertoires in COVID-19. Clones were read by immunoSEQ multiplex PCR, and TCRdb kept only the in-frame ones, dropping some. Here the sample spans 100,000 to 150,000 clones, 79% being singletons. Specimen: peripheral blood. All receptors come from a man aged 35 to 55 with active or convalescent COVID-19.

The rearrangement uses TRBV4-1 and TRBJ2-7; D perhaps matches TRBD1 (6 bases). Trimming cost V 3 bases and J 1 base, with 7 bases left between them. The CDR3 contains 13 residues. Germline CDR1 and CDR2: MGHRA and YSYEKL. CDR3 region: CASSHGQSYEQYF. The CDR3 DNA follows: TGCGCCAGCAGCCATGGACAGTCCTACGAGCAGTACTTC.

The V gene is TRBV10-3, the J gene TRBJ1-2; no definite D call. Germline-derived CDR1 and CDR2 are ENHRY and SYGVKD. The CDR3 consists of 11 residues. V was clipped by 4 bases and J by 4 bases, with 4 bases between them. The CDR3 DNA follows: TGTGCCATCAGTGGGGCCTATGGCTACACCTTC. This translates into CAISGAYGYTF.

The V call is TRBV6-5, the J call TRBJ1-2; D might be TRBD1 (5 bases). The V gene's germline CDR1 is MNHEY and CDR2 SVGAGI. Trimming left V 2 bases short and J 8 bases short, with 15 bases between. The CDR3 runs 14 residues. The CDR3 DNA reads TGTGCCAGCAGTTACGGACAAGCCGTCTCAGGCTACACCTTC. Its protein is CASSYGQAVSGYTF.

The chain links TRBV25-1 to TRBJ1-2, with D perhaps TRBD1 (6 bases). Trimming stripped 8 bases from V and 7 bases from J, with 20 bases between. The germline gives CDR1 MGHDK, CDR2 SYGVNS. The CDR3 sequence is 14 residues long. CDR3 loop: CASRSSGGSGGYTF. DNA for the CDR3: TGTGCCAGCCGCTCTTCGGGGGGCTCGGGTGGCTACACCTTC.

The rearrangement links TRBV11-2 to TRBJ2-7; D possibly corresponds to TRBD1 (6 bases). V gave up 1 base and J gave up 0 bases, with 13 bases separating them. Germline CDR1 and CDR2: SGHAT and FQNNGV. The CDR3 contains 16 residues. CDR3 bases: TGTGCCAGCAGCTTAGCTCGGACAGCTTACTCCTACGAGCAGTACTTC. Its translation: CASSLARTAYSYEQYF. The full variable domain, with the rest looked up from reference TRBV11-2 and TRBJ2-7, is EAGVAQSPRYKIIEKRQSVAFWCNPISGHATLYWYQQILGQGPKLLIQFQNNGVVDDSQLPKDRFSAERLKGVDSTLKIQPAKLEDSAVYLCASSLARTAYSYEQYFGPGTRLTVT.

This chain uses TRBV9 with TRBJ2-1, with 7 bases lining up with TRBD2. Germline V gene sequence: CDR1 SGDLS, CDR2 YYNGEE. Losses at the gene ends were 3 bases for V and 6 bases for J; bases not matched to a gene: 3. This CDR3 region has 13 residues. The CDR3 DNA follows: TGTGCCAGCAGCGCGACTAGCACCAATGAGCAGTTCTTC. Protein: CASSATSTNEQFF.

The chain has TRBV4-3 and TRBJ2-2, with 8 bases aligning to TRBD2. The CDR3 sequence is 20 residues long. J was trimmed by 0 bases and V by 0 bases; bases with no gene match: 12. Germline CDR1 reads LGHNA; CDR2 reads YSLEER. Here the CDR3 reads CASSQDSSGGPFANTGELFF. The CDR3 DNA reads TGCGCCAGCAGCCAAGATTCCAGCGGGGGCCCTTTCGCGAACACCGGGGAGCTGTTTTTT.

This clone was recorded once. J is TRBJ2-1 and V is TRBV12-3 or TRBV12-4, with D perhaps matching TRBD1 (5 bases). Trimming took 3 bases from V and 7 from J, leaving 10 bases between them. The CDR3 has 13 residues. CDR3: CASSLSGRNEQFF. Here the CDR3 DNA reads TGTGCCAGCAGTTTGTCAGGGCGGAATGAGCAGTTCTTC.

V usage is TRBV4-1 and J usage is TRBJ1-4; D remains ambiguous. This CDR3 is 15 amino acids long. Trimming stripped 4 bases from V and 4 bases from J, with 13 bases between. Germline lookup yields CDR1 MGHRA and CDR2 YSYEKL. The CDR3 reads CASSPQEGGNEKLFF. The DNA of the CDR3 is TGCGCCAGCAGCCCCCAGGAGGGAGGTAATGAAAAACTGTTTTTT.

The chain is built from TRBV29-1 and TRBJ2-2; D is undetermined. Per germline, CDR1 SQVTM and CDR2 ANQGSEA. V lost 5 bases to trimming and J lost 9 bases, with 16 bases between them. This CDR3 has 13 amino acids. The CDR3 protein is CSVLLPGSRELFF. The CDR3 nucleotides read TGCAGCGTTCTACTGCCGGGTTCGAGGGAGCTGTTTTTT.

The chain carries TRBV11-2 and TRBJ2-7, with D possibly matching TRBD1 (5 bases). CDR3 length equals 15 residues. V was trimmed by 0 bases and J by 1 base, leaving 10 bases between them. Germline V gene data show CDR1 as SGHAT and CDR2 as FQNNGV. The CDR3 region has the DNA TGTGCCAGCAGCTTAGAATGGGGCCTGTCCTACGAGCAGTACTTC. It specifies CASSLEWGLSYEQYF.

The rearrangement joins TRBV2 to TRBJ2-7; 7 bases are a match to TRBD2. Trimming at V came to 2 bases and at J to 5 bases, leaving 12 bases not matched to a gene. This CDR3 contains 16 residues. Germline V lookup: CDR1 SNHLY, CDR2 FYNNEI. The CDR3 reads CASSEPRLADKNEQYF. CDR3 DNA: TGTGCCAGCAGTGAACCACGACTAGCAGATAAAAACGAGCAGTACTTC.

The chain joins TRBV28 to TRBJ1-2; TRBD1 is a possible D gene (5 bases). Trimming took off 7 bases at V and 3 bases at J, with 15 bases between the two ends. This CDR3 has 14 residues. Germline loops: CDR1 MDHEN, CDR2 SYDVKM. The CDR3 is CASTPGGHYYGYTF. In DNA, the CDR3 is TGTGCCAGCACCCCCGGCGGACACTACTATGGCTACACCTTC.

V is TRBV5-4 and J is TRBJ2-7; TRBD2 aligns across 14 bases. The CDR3 has 16 residues. V shed 4 bases, J shed 3 bases, and the junction held 6 bases outside the gene matches. Germline V gene lookup returns CDR1 SGHNT and CDR2 YYREEE (reference sequence). The CDR3 DNA sequence: TGTGCCAGCAGCCCTACCGGGACTAGCGGGAGCTACGAGCAGTACTTC. Residues: CASSPTGTSGSYEQYF.

V usage is TRBV6-5 and J usage is TRBJ1-2; 8 bases are a match to TRBD1. V shed 0 bases and J 7 bases; nucleotides not matched to a gene: 1. Per germline, CDR1 MNHEY and CDR2 SVGAGI. The CDR3 covers 13 residues. CDR3 bases: TGTGCCAGCAGTTACTCAGGACAGGGTGGCTACACCTTC. Its translation: CASSYSGQGGYTF.

This chain joins TRBV7-9 and TRBJ2-2; 9 nucleotides agree with TRBD2. The trim removed 5 bases at V and 5 bases at J, leaving 9 bases unmatched. This CDR3 has 16 residues. Germline V gene lookup returns CDR1 SEHNR and CDR2 FQNEAQ (reference sequence). CDR3 nucleotides: TGTGCCAGCAGCCTCATGGCGGGGGGGCCAACCGGGGAGCTGTTTTTT. Translating gives CASSLMAGGPTGELFF.

This sequence joins TRBV3-1 (or the pseudogene TRBV3-2) and TRBJ1-2; 7 bases align to TRBD1. The CDR3 is 14 amino acids. With V trimmed by 4 bases and J by 7 bases, 9 bases remained unmatched. The germline CDR1 and CDR2 sequences are LGHDT and YNNKEL (reference sequence). The chain's CDR3 is CASSPTRGAAGYTF. The DNA for the CDR3 is TGTGCCAGCAGCCCCACCAGGGGGGCGGCTGGCTACACCTTC.

This clone was detected a few times. The chain uses TRBV10-3 and TRBJ1-1; the D gene is possibly TRBD1 (6 bases). The CDR3 sequence is 14 residues long. Trimming took 4 bases from V and 9 from J, leaving 18 bases between them. Per germline, CDR1 ENHRY and CDR2 SYGVKD. The CDR3 is CAISGSVEGGQAFF. As DNA, the CDR3 is TGTGCCATCAGTGGTTCGGTAGAGGGGGGGCAAGCTTTCTTT.

The rearrangement joins TRBV5-5 to TRBJ1-1; TRBD1 aligns across 10 bases. CDR1 is SGHKS, CDR2 YYEKEE, per germline (reference sequence). The CDR3 runs 14 residues. J gave up 6 bases and V 4 bases, and 6 bases lay outside the gene matches. The CDR3 coding sequence is TGTGCCAGCAGCAGACAGGGGGCTATCCCTGAAGCTTTCTTT. It codes for CASSRQGAIPEAFF.

The chain combines TRBV7-9 with TRBJ2-3; D is perhaps TRBD1 (5 bases). The germline V gene encodes CDR1 SEHNR and CDR2 FQNEAQ (reference sequence). This CDR3 region has 14 residues. The V end was cut by 3 bases, the J end by 4 bases, with 11 bases between. CDR3 nucleotide sequence: TGTGCCAGCAGCTTGACGACAGACCCAGATACGCAGTATTTT. Translating gives CASSLTTDPDTQYF.

The chain recombines TRBV25-1 with TRBJ2-3, with 7 bases aligning to TRBD2. The ends lost 6 bases at V and 4 bases at J; junction bases unmatched: 13. Germline-derived CDR1 and CDR2 are MGHDK and SYGVNS. The CDR3 is 16 amino acids. The CDR3 DNA reads as TGTGCCAGCAGCGCCTTTAGTGGGAGGGACGCAGATACGCAGTATTTT. Residues: CASSAFSGRDADTQYF.

The rearrangement uses TRBV12-3 or TRBV12-4 and TRBJ2-5, with D maybe TRBD2 (5 bases). The CDR3 runs to 13 residues. V was clipped by 3 bases and J by 5 bases, with 10 bases between them. In nucleotides, the CDR3 is TGTGCCAGCAGTTTGACGAGGAGGGAGACCCAGTACTTC. As protein: CASSLTRRETQYF.

The chain combines TRBV3-1 (or the pseudogene TRBV3-2) with TRBJ2-3; TRBD2 agrees at 8 bases. After removal of 1 base from V and 3 bases from J, the junction contained 6 bases not matched to a gene. CDR1 is LGHDT and CDR2 is YNNKEL in the germline V gene (reference sequence). This CDR3 comprises 16 residues. The CDR3, as DNA: TGTGCCAGCAGCCAAGGGAGCGGGAGCGGGACAGATACGCAGTATTTT. Translating it yields CASSQGSGSGTDTQYF.

This clone occurred a few times. The chain uses TRBV2 and TRBJ1-2; 7 bases line up with TRBD1. The CDR3 has 14 residues. With V trimmed by 6 bases and J by 0 bases, 4 bases remained unmatched. Looked up from germline, CDR1 is SNHLY and CDR2 is FYNNEI. Here the CDR3 reads CASRWDSPNYGYTF. CDR3 nucleotides: TGTGCCAGCAGATGGGACAGTCCTAACTATGGCTACACCTTC. Using reference TRBV2 and TRBJ1-2 for the parts outside the CDR3, the full variable domain is EPEVTQTPSHQVTQMGQEVILRCVPISNHLYFYWYRQILGQKVEFLVSFYNNEISEKSEIFDDQFSVERPDGSNFTLKIRSTKLEDSAMYFCASRWDSPNYGYTFGSGTRLTVV.

The chain recombines TRBV6-5 with TRBJ2-7, with a weak D call TRBD1 (5 bases). Trimming took off 6 bases at V and 4 bases at J, with 19 bases between the two ends. CDR3 length: 15 residues. Germline values: CDR1 MNHEY, CDR2 SVGAGI. The CDR3 spells CASSSIGHQSYEQYF. The DNA of the CDR3 is TGTGCCAGCAGCTCGATAGGACACCAATCGTACGAGCAGTACTTC.

The chain has TRBV7-2 and TRBJ1-2; D might be TRBD1 (5 bases). The germline gives CDR1 SGHTA, CDR2 FQGNSA. Trimming cost V 8 bases and J 0 bases, with 16 bases left between them. The CDR3 sequence is 15 residues long. The CDR3 is CASHDGQPANYGYTF. The CDR3 coding sequence is TGTGCCAGCCACGACGGACAACCGGCTAACTATGGCTACACCTTC.

This clone showed up just a few times. V usage is TRBV30 and J usage is TRBJ1-1; a possible D gene is TRBD1 (5 bases). The ends were cut back, 3 bases at V and 6 bases at J, with 11 bases in the middle. The CDR3 spans 12 residues. Per the germline V gene, CDR1 is GTSNPN and CDR2 is SVGIG (reference sequence). The CDR3 DNA reads TGTGCCTGGAGCTTCGGGGGGGCTGAAGCTTTCTTT. It codes for CAWSFGGAEAFF.

This CDR3 is CASSREDRDSTDTQYF. The CDR3 region has the DNA TGTGCCAGCTCACGGGAAGACAGGGACAGTACAGATACGCAGTATTTT. The chain joins TRBV18 to TRBJ2-3, with TRBD1 matching over 7 bases. This CDR3 has 16 amino acids. The V segment lost 4 bases and the J segment 3 bases; nucleotides outside the gene matches: 10. The germline V gene encodes CDR1 KGHSH and CDR2 LQKENI. Looking up the rest from reference TRBV18 and TRBJ2-3 gives the full variable domain: NAGVMQNPRHLVRRRGQEARLRCSPMKGHSHVYWYRQLPEEGLKFMVYLQKENIIDESGMPKERFSAEFPKEGPSILRIQQVVRGDSAAYFCASSREDRDSTDTQYFGPGTRLTVL.